One and the same sample provided the 32 T cell receptor beta chains below, sequenced in a study of shared clonotypes between healthy human individuals. Positively selected for CCR7, the CD45RO-negative cells used as naive CD8 cells excluded terminally differentiated effector memory CD45RA+ cells. Repertoires were generated with immunoSEQ multiplex PCR, while TCRdb's copy carries only in-frame clones and drops some. The sample records some 740,000 clones, over 90% being singletons. Material: naive CD8+ T cells sorted from blood. All receptors come from a man aged 25 to 40 in good health.

Remarks on this clone: Germline and junction disagree at one end, which may indicate a read error. J is TRBJ2-4 and V is TRBV11-2; D ambiguous. The CDR3 length is 17 residues. Looked up from germline, CDR1 is SGHAT and CDR2 is FQNNGV. The CDR3 nucleotides are TGTGCCAGCAGCTCTGATACAGACCTGACGGAATTTGCGCCGGCAGACTTC. Protein sequence: CASSSDTDLTEFAPADF.

V is TRBV27 and J is TRBJ2-2; 8 nucleotides match TRBD1. The V and J ends lost 7 bases and 5 bases, in that order; junction bases with no gene match: 9. This CDR3 comprises 15 residues. Germline values: CDR1 MNHEY, CDR2 SMNVEV (reference sequence). The CDR3 is CASTHRTGPTGELFF. For the CDR3, the DNA is TGTGCCAGCACCCATCGGACAGGGCCGACCGGGGAGCTGTTTTTT.

This chain uses TRBV2 with TRBJ2-7, with TRBD2 identical over 9 bases. V shed 7 bases and J 0 bases; nucleotides not matched to a gene: 4. The V gene's germline CDR1 is SNHLY and CDR2 FYNNEI. This CDR3 has 14 residues. The CDR3 sequence is CASTGGRVSYEQYF. The CDR3 DNA is TGTGCCAGCACGGGCGGGAGGGTCTCCTACGAGCAGTACTTC.

This rearrangement joins TRBV7-6 to TRBJ2-7; D is uncertain. Trimming left V 5 bases short and J 2 bases short, with 7 bases between. CDR1 SGHVS and CDR2 FNYEAQ come from the germline V gene. The CDR3 sequence is 12 residues long. CDR3: CASSGRPYEQYF. The CDR3 nucleotides are TGTGCCAGCAGCGGCCGTCCCTACGAGCAGTACTTC.

This clone has only one observation. This chain links TRBV5-6 with TRBJ1-5, with a weak D call TRBD1 (6 bases). V shed 2 bases and J shed 3 bases, with 18 bases lying between them. The CDR3 is 17 amino acids. Germline V gene sequence: CDR1 SGHDT, CDR2 YYEEEE. CDR3 region: CASSFTPLDRNNQPQHF. DNA for the CDR3: TGTGCCAGCAGCTTCACCCCGCTCGACAGGAACAATCAGCCCCAGCATTTT.

CDR3 sequence (DNA): TGTGCCATTGACAGGGGTGCCCCTGAAGCTTTCTTT. This translates into CAIDRGAPEAFF. The chain combines TRBV30 with TRBJ1-1; 8 positions agree with TRBD1. The CDR3 loop spans 12 amino acids. Germline V CDR1 and CDR2: GTSNPN, SVGIG (reference sequence). V lost 8 bases and J lost 6; bases outside the gene matches: 8.

V and J are TRBV6-4 and TRBJ2-6; D is uncertain. CDR1 is MRHNA, CDR2 SNTAGT, per germline. V gave up 4 bases and J gave up 1 base, with 5 bases separating them. The CDR3 is 14 amino acids. This CDR3 reads CASSAVSGANVLTF. The CDR3 region has the DNA TGTGCCAGCAGTGCTGTTTCTGGGGCCAACGTCCTGACTTTC.

The chain's CDR3 is CASSSRSGSPYNEQFF. For the CDR3, the DNA is TGTGCCAGCAGTTCTCGGTCAGGGTCCCCCTACAATGAGCAGTTCTTC. V and J are TRBV5-4 and TRBJ2-1; TRBD1 is a possible D gene (5 bases). Trimming took 5 bases from V and 2 from J, leaving 17 bases between them. Germline V gene lookup returns CDR1 SGHNT and CDR2 YYREEE (reference sequence). This CDR3 has 16 residues.

This chain uses TRBV6-1 with TRBJ2-1; 9 bases map to TRBD2. Germline lookup yields CDR1 MNHNS and CDR2 SASEGT. The V and J ends lost 8 bases and 6 bases, in that order; junction bases with no gene match: 11. The CDR3 covers 15 residues. CDR3 region: CASCQTSGLFNEQFF. CDR3 DNA: TGTGCCAGCTGCCAAACTAGCGGGCTGTTCAATGAGCAGTTCTTC.

V usage is TRBV7-9 and J usage is TRBJ2-7, with 8 nucleotides matching TRBD2. Germline-derived CDR1 and CDR2 are SEHNR and FQNEAQ (reference sequence). The CDR3 extends over 16 amino acids. The V gene end was trimmed by 0 bases and the J gene end by 4 bases; junction bases not matched to a gene: 8. DNA for the CDR3: TGTGCCAGCAGCTTAGCGGTGGCGGGAGGTAAATACGAGCAGTACTTC. Translated, it gives CASSLAVAGGKYEQYF.

This chain uses TRBV13 with TRBJ2-1, with D possibly TRBD1 on 8 matching bases. The germline V gene encodes CDR1 PRHDT and CDR2 FYEKMQ (reference sequence). V lost 1 base to trimming and J lost 8 bases, with 15 bases between them. The CDR3 spans 15 residues. The CDR3: CASSLEYRGRDEQFF. CDR3 DNA: TGTGCCAGCAGCTTAGAATACAGGGGGAGGGATGAGCAGTTCTTC.

The chain couples TRBV25-1 to TRBJ2-7; no definite D call. The length of the CDR3 is 11 residues. The V gene's germline CDR1 is MGHDK and CDR2 SYGVNS. Between the trimmed V and J ends, which lost 6 bases and 0 bases, there was a span of 3 bases. The CDR3 DNA sequence: TGTGCCAGCAGATACTCCTACGAGCAGTACTTC. It specifies CASRYSYEQYF.

The chain has TRBV30 and TRBJ2-3, with 11 positions matching TRBD2. Germline trimming cut 1 base from V and 4 bases from J; bases unmatched to any gene: 7. The CDR3 totals 16 residues. Germline V gives CDR1 GTSNPN, CDR2 SVGIG (reference sequence). For the CDR3, the DNA is TGTGCCTGGAGTGATGAACTAGCGGGAGTATCAGATACGCAGTATTTT. As protein: CAWSDELAGVSDTQYF.

This chain links TRBV13 with TRBJ2-7, with 7 bases that match TRBD1. Germline trimming cut 4 bases from V and 3 bases from J; bases unmatched to any gene: 12. CDR1 PRHDT and CDR2 FYEKMQ come from the germline V gene (reference sequence). This CDR3 has 16 amino acids. CDR3 nucleotides: TGTGCCAGCAGCTCACCCCTTGGACAGGTGAACTACGAGCAGTACTTC. It specifies CASSSPLGQVNYEQYF.

The chain recombines TRBV6-6 with TRBJ2-1; weak D call: TRBD2 (5 bases). The CDR3 covers 14 residues. V lost 2 bases and J 1 base, leaving 6 bases between the germline ends. In germline, CDR1 is MNHNY, CDR2 SVGAGI (reference sequence). CDR3 amino acids: CASSYGSSYNEQFF. CDR3 nucleotide sequence: TGTGCCAGCAGTTACGGGAGTTCCTACAATGAGCAGTTCTTC.

Only one count was recorded for this clone. The CDR3 here is CASSQEWASGTHNEQFF. In DNA form, the CDR3 reads TGTGCCAGCAGCCAAGAATGGGCTAGCGGGACTCACAATGAGCAGTTCTTC. The rearrangement links TRBV4-2 to TRBJ2-1, with 9 nucleotides matching TRBD2. Germline CDR1 LGHNA, CDR2 YNFKEQ. The ends lost 0 bases at V and 5 bases at J; junction bases unmatched: 8. The CDR3 runs to 17 residues.

The sample holds one count of this clone. The rearrangement uses TRBV9 and TRBJ2-3; D unresolved. The length of the CDR3 is 13 residues. Germline V lookup: CDR1 SGDLS, CDR2 YYNGEE. V was pared by 2 bases and J by 4 bases, with 8 bases between. In DNA, the CDR3 is TGTGCCAGCAGCGTCCTTTCCCCAGATACGCAGTATTTT. Encoded protein: CASSVLSPDTQYF.

This clone has just one count. V usage is TRBV27 and J usage is TRBJ1-1, with a tentative D call TRBD1 (5 bases). Trimming pared 8 bases from V and 2 bases from J, leaving 12 bases between. CDR3 size: 13 residues. The germline V gene encodes CDR1 MNHEY and CDR2 SMNVEV (reference sequence). CDR3: CASGAGSNTEAFF. The CDR3 bases are TGTGCCAGCGGGGCCGGCAGCAACACTGAAGCTTTCTTT.

This chain joins TRBV7-8 and TRBJ2-5, with TRBD1 matching over 7 bases. CDR1 and CDR2 from the germline V gene are SGHVS and FQNEAQ. V was clipped by 1 base and J by 3 bases; unmatched bases: 14. This CDR3 is built from 18 residues. CDR3 residues: CASSLGVGTVEGKETQYF. The CDR3 nucleotides read TGTGCCAGCAGCTTAGGAGTAGGGACAGTCGAGGGAAAAGAGACCCAGTACTTC.

CDR3 DNA: TGCGCCAGCAGCTTGGGTACAGGGGGGAAGGCCTACAATGAGCAGTTCTTC. Protein sequence: CASSLGTGGKAYNEQFF. The rearrangement joins TRBV5-1 to TRBJ2-1; 8 nucleotides line up with TRBD1. The CDR3 is 17 amino acids. V gave up 0 bases and J gave up 2 bases; unmatched junction bases: 7. The V gene's germline CDR1 is SGHRS and CDR2 YFSETQ.

The V gene is TRBV27, the J gene TRBJ2-3; D is undetermined. The germline V gene encodes CDR1 MNHEY and CDR2 SMNVEV (reference sequence). There are 14 residues in the CDR3. V lost 6 bases and J lost 2, with 12 bases in between. CDR3 nucleotides: TGTGCCAGCAGAAAGAGACAAGTCACAGATACGCAGTATTTT. This codes for CASRKRQVTDTQYF.

The rearrangement joins TRBV10-1 to TRBJ1-2; D is undetermined. V dropped 11 bases and J dropped 0 bases, with 22 bases sitting between them. Germline lookup yields CDR1 WNHNN and CDR2 SYGVQD (reference sequence). CDR3 length: 16 residues. CDR3 in DNA: TGCGCCTGTCCCGAGTCAGGCGTCGAGACTAACTATGGCTACACCTTC. Its protein product is CACPESGVETNYGYTF.

V and J are TRBV5-1 and TRBJ2-5, with a weak D call TRBD2 (7 bases). Trimming took 4 bases from V and 5 from J, leaving 15 bases between them. CDR1 SGHRS and CDR2 YFSETQ come from the germline V gene. The CDR3 length is 14 residues. The CDR3 nucleotides are TGCGCCAGCAGCGATGGGGGGGCGCACGAGACCCAGTACTTC. Residues: CASSDGGAHETQYF.

The chain has TRBV5-4 and TRBJ2-7, with a possible D match to TRBD1 (6 bases). Germline CDR1 SGHNT, CDR2 YYREEE (reference sequence). This CDR3 contains 14 residues. V was trimmed by 0 bases and J by 5 bases, leaving 12 bases between them. The CDR3, as DNA: TGTGCCAGCAGCTTGGTCCAGGGGTCCAACGAGCAGTACTTC. It specifies CASSLVQGSNEQYF.

The chain links TRBV11-2 to TRBJ2-7, with a tentative D call TRBD1 (5 bases). Germline CDR1 is SGHAT and CDR2 is FQNNGV. The CDR3 covers 15 residues. V gave up 1 base and J gave up 0 bases, with 10 bases separating them. Here the CDR3 DNA reads TGTGCCAGCAGCTTAGGGACATTGCCCTCCTACGAGCAGTACTTC. Translating it yields CASSLGTLPSYEQYF.

V gene TRBV7-9 combines with J gene TRBJ2-7, with TRBD2 matching over 10 bases. The V gene's germline CDR1 is SEHNR and CDR2 FQNEAQ (reference sequence). The CDR3 length is 15 residues. V shed 5 bases, J shed 4 bases, and the junction held 8 bases outside the gene matches. This CDR3 is CASSAWTSGGYEQYF. For the CDR3, the DNA is TGTGCCAGCAGCGCGTGGACTAGCGGAGGTTACGAGCAGTACTTC.

The chain employs TRBV7-8 and TRBJ2-7, with D perhaps matching TRBD1 or TRBD2 (5 bases each). This CDR3 spans 11 amino acids. Germline loops: CDR1 SGHVS, CDR2 FQNEAQ. The V and J ends lost 5 bases and 6 bases respectively, with 8 bases between them. In nucleotides, the CDR3 is TGTGCCAGCAGCGAGGGGCCCGAGCAGTACTTC. Amino acids: CASSEGPEQYF.

This chain uses TRBV27 with TRBJ1-2; D ambiguous. This CDR3 region has 13 residues. Trimming left V 4 bases short and J 4 bases short, with 10 bases between. CDR1 and CDR2 from the germline V gene are MNHEY and SMNVEV (reference sequence). CDR3 sequence reads: CASSYSSSYGYTF. The CDR3 region has the DNA TGTGCCAGCAGTTACTCATCCTCCTATGGCTACACCTTC.

The chain has TRBV7-9 and TRBJ1-3, with D possibly TRBD1 on 5 matching bases. CDR1 and CDR2 (germline): SEHNR, FQNEAQ (reference sequence). V was pared by 2 bases and J by 0 bases, with 11 bases between. This CDR3 comprises 16 residues. The chain's CDR3 is CASSLNGANSGNTIYF. CDR3 in DNA: TGTGCCAGCAGCTTAAATGGGGCAAACTCTGGAAACACCATATATTTT.

Worth noting for this clone: The identical CDR3 is also encoded by other nucleotide sequences in the sample. The CDR3 nucleotides are TGCAGCGTTGAAGTTAATGAGCAGTTCTTC. Its translation: CSVEVNEQFF. V usage is TRBV29-1 and J usage is TRBJ2-1; the D is unclear. The germline V gene encodes CDR1 SQVTM and CDR2 ANQGSEA. The CDR3 is 10 residues long. V was shortened by 1 base and J by 7 bases, with 2 bases between the two germline ends.

The V gene is TRBV9, the J gene TRBJ2-2; D is uncertain. V was shortened by 0 bases and J by 5 bases, with 8 bases between the two germline ends. There are 14 residues in the CDR3. The germline CDR1 and CDR2 sequences are SGDLS and YYNGEE. The CDR3 is CASSVVAVTGELFF. The CDR3 nucleotides read TGTGCCAGCAGCGTAGTAGCCGTTACCGGGGAGCTGTTTTTT.

The chain is built from TRBV7-9 and TRBJ2-1, with D possibly matching TRBD2 (7 bases). CDR1 and CDR2 (germline): SEHNR, FQNEAQ (reference sequence). CDR3 length: 13 residues. Trimming stripped 6 bases from V and 8 bases from J, with 14 bases between. This CDR3 reads CASSNQGRDEQFF. The DNA of the CDR3 is TGTGCCAGCAGTAACCAGGGGAGGGATGAGCAGTTCTTC.